This T cell receptor beta chain was found in a study of CD8 T cells in Susac syndrome (dated by TCRdb to between 2018 and 2020). Looking at the study overall: Repertoire sequencing was used to test whether CD8+ T cell activation and differentiation in Susac syndrome was antigen driven. Results the study describes overall, beyond this receptor: The study acknowledged that relatively few individuals were included in the TCR sequencing and HLA analysis.

RNA was extracted with the RNeasy kit and roughly 0.5 to 1 ug was reverse transcribed using random hexamers. TCR beta CDR3 regions were amplified with the immunoSEQ multiplex PCR assay covering 54 Vbeta and 13 Jbeta segments. PCR amplification bias was corrected using a synthetic template baseline for primer optimization and computational correction. The original methods were these. Reads were annotated to V, D and J genes according to IMGT and were analyzed with immunoSEQ Analyzer, with only productive sequences retained. To calculate clonality, Shannon entropy was normalized by log2 of the number of productive unique sequences and then subtracted from one. For each patient and control, public and private clones were evaluated among the 100 most prevalent clones. Susac-specific clones were defined as absent from healthy and MS cohorts, about 1,000 published viral clones and other ImmuneACCESS disease sequences. TCRdb reworked the public reads: Q25 trimming with fastp, MiXCR clone assembly, productive beta chains retained. Records with the same CDR3 protein are collapsed into one entry carrying the most frequent genes and DNA. TCRdb, not the authors, supplied the V and J calls. The sample profile shows under 350,000 distinct CDR3 sequences; about 92% of them were found once. Roughly 0.059% of the sample is taken by the ten largest.

V is trimmed back by 2 bases and J by 2 bases, and the junction contains 5 bases that no gene match accounts for. The cysteine opens and the phenylalanine closes a CDR3 of 15 amino acids. Solely the CDR3 DNA is kept, with 45 bases framed from the first base. CDR1 and CDR2, per the germline V gene, are SGDLS and YYNGEE. Note on this clonotype: The target of this receptor is not known. Base-call qualities are not available, and no considerably larger clone is one nucleotide away.

Peripheral blood CD8+ and CD4+ T cells from healthy donors, Susac syndrome patients and multiple sclerosis patients were profiled by high-throughput TCR beta sequencing. The multiple sclerosis controls were treatment-naive patients who had stable or active relapsing-remitting disease and met the revised McDonald criteria. Bulk CD8+ and CD4+ T cells were purified by magnetic negative isolation, whereas CD8+ TEMRA cells were enriched by FACS. Blood was drawn into EDTA tubes, processed within 24 hours, and PBMCs were isolated by density gradient centrifugation. PBMCs intended for TCR sequencing were cryopreserved in liquid nitrogen and thawed later in a water bath at 37 degrees C. The sorted or isolated CD4+, CD8+ and CD8+ TEMRA cells reached a purity of at least 90%.

The sequence was obtained from a human donor with multiple sclerosis. Recombination connected TRBV9 to TRBJ2-3; TRBD2 matches 7 bases in the middle. The sequencing input was CD4+ T cells from PBMCs. The encoded CDR3 is CASSVERGYTDTQYF. The DNA sequence is TGTGCCAGCAGCGTTGAGCGGGGCTACACAGATACGCAGTATTTT.